This T cell receptor beta chain comes out of a study of response to subunit inactivated influenza vaccine. Findings and caveats of the study: Researchers suggested that each seasonal influenza vaccination recruits few new T cells.

Details on this clonotype: Antigen unknown.

CDR3 size: 18 residues. Germline CDR1 and CDR2: SGHRS and YFSETQ. J was trimmed by 1 base and V by 3 bases; bases with no gene match: 7. TCRdb independently ran MiXCR on the RT-PCR reads; one entry per CDR3 protein. The data contain roughly 520,000 distinct CDR3 sequences, 25% of them singletons. The sample here was CD4+ T cells sorted from PBMCs, taken 5 days after vaccination. This TCR was sampled from a man aged 50-60 years who received an inactivated influenza vaccine. The chain is built from TRBV5-1 and TRBJ2-1, with 13 bases matching TRBD2. CDR3 bases: TGCGCCAGCAGCTCCCGACTAGCGGGAGGAGGGTCCTACAATGAGCAGTTCTTC. The encoded protein is CASSSRLAGGGSYNEQFF.